This entry lists 2 T cell receptor beta chains sequenced from one sample in a study of technical replicates of blood from several donors. This table comes from immunoSEQ multiplex PCR, and its TCRdb copy is limited to in-frame clones, with some not included. Of fewer than 90,000 clones listed, about 89% are singletons. Sequenced sample: T cells isolated from PBMCs. These receptors originate from a human donor in good health.

This sequence joins TRBV29-1 and TRBJ1-5; 10 nucleotides line up with TRBD1. The V gene end was trimmed by 6 bases and the J gene end by 0 bases; junction bases not matched to a gene: 2. This CDR3 has 14 amino acids. Germline CDR1 is SQVTM and CDR2 is ANQGSEA. The CDR3 protein is CSVTGGFSNQPQHF. The CDR3 DNA sequence: TGCAGCGTGACAGGGGGCTTTAGCAATCAGCCCCAGCATTTT.

The chain joins TRBV9 to TRBJ2-5, with 11 positions matching TRBD2. Germline V gene lookup returns CDR1 SGDLS and CDR2 YYNGEE. The CDR3 spans 14 residues. V shed 4 bases and J 3 bases; nucleotides not matched to a gene: 2. CDR3 amino acids: CASSWGLAEETQYF. The CDR3, as DNA: TGTGCCAGCAGCTGGGGACTAGCGGAAGAGACCCAGTACTTC.